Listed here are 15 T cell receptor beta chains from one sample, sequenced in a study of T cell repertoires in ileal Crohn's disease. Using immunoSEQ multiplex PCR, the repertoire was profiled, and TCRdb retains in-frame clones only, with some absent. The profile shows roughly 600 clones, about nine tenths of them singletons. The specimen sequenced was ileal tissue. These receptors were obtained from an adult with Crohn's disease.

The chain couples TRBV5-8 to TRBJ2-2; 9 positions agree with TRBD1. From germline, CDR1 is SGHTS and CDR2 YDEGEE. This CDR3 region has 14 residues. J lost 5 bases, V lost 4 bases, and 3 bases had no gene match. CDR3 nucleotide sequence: TGTGCCAGCAGCCCGGGACAGGGTACCGGGGAGCTGTTTTTT. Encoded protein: CASSPGQGTGELFF.

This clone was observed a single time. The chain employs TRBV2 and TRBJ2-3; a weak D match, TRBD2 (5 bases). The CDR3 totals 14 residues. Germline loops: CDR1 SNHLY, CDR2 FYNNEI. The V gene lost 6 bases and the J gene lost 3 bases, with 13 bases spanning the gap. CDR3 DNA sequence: TGTGCCAGCAGAGAACTAGGTTCAACAGATACGCAGTATTTT. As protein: CASRELGSTDTQYF.

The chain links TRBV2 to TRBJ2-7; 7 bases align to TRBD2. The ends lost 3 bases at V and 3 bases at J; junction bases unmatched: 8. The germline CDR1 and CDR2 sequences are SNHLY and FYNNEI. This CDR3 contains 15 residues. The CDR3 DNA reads TGTGCCAGCAGTGACGGCGGGAGACAGCTCTACGAGCAGTACTTC. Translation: CASSDGGRQLYEQYF.

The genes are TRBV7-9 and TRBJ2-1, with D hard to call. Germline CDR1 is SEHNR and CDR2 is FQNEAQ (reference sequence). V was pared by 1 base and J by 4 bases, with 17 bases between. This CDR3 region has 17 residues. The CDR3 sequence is CASSLVQMASPYNEQFF. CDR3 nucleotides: TGTGCCAGCAGCTTAGTACAGATGGCTTCGCCTTACAATGAGCAGTTCTTC.

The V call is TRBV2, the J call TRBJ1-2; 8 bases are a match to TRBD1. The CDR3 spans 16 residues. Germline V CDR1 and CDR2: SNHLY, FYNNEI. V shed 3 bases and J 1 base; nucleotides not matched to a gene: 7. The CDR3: CASSDGQGHFNYGYTF. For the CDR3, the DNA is TGTGCCAGCAGTGATGGACAGGGCCACTTTAACTATGGCTACACCTTC.

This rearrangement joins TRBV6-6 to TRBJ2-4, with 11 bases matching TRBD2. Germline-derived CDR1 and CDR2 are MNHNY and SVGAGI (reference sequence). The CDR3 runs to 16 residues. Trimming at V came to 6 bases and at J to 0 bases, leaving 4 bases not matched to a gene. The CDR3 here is CASSPLAGEAKNIQYF. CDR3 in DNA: TGTGCCAGCAGCCCACTAGCGGGGGAAGCCAAAAACATTCAGTACTTC.

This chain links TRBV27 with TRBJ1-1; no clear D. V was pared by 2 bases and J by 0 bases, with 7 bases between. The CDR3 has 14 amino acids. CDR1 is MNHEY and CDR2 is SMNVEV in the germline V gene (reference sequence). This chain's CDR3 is CASSLGEMNTEAFF. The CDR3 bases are TGTGCCAGCAGTTTAGGAGAAATGAACACTGAAGCTTTCTTT.

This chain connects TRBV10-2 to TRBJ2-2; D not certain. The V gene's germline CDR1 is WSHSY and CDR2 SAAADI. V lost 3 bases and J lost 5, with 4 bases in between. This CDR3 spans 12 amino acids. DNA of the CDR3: TGCGCCAGCAGTGAAATAACCGGGGAGCTGTTTTTT. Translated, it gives CASSEITGELFF.

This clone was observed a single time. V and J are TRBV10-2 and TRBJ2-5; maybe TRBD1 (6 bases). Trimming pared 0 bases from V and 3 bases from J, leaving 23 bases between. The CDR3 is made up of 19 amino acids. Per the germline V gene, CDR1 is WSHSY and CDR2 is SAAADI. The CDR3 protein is CASSESLRTGWFPKETQYF. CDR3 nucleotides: TGCGCCAGCAGTGAGTCTTTGAGAACAGGGTGGTTTCCCAAAGAGACCCAGTACTTC.

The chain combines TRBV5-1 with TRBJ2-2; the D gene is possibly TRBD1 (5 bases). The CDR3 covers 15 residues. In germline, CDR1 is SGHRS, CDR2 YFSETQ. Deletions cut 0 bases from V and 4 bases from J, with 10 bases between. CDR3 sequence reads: CASSLAQGGTGELFF. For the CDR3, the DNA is TGCGCCAGCAGCTTGGCTCAGGGTGGCACCGGGGAGCTGTTTTTT.

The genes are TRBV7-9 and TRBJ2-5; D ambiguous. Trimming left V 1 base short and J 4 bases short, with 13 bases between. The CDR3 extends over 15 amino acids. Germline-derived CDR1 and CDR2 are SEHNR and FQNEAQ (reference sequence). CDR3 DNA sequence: TGTGCCAGCAGCTTAGTTCCTAGTCCTTTAGAGACCCAGTACTTC. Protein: CASSLVPSPLETQYF. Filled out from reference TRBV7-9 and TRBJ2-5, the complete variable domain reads DTGVSQNPRHKITKRGQNVTFRCDPISEHNRLYWYRQTLGQGPEFLTYFQNEAQLEKSRLLSDRFSAERPKGSFSTLEIQRTEQGDSAMYLCASSLVPSPLETQYFGPGTRLLVL.

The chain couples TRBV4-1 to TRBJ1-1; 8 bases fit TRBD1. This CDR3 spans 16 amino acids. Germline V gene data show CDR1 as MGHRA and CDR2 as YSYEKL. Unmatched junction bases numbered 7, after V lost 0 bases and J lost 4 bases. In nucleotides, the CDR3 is TGCGCCAGCAGCCAAGATCCAGGGGGCATTGGCACTGAAGCTTTCTTT. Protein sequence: CASSQDPGGIGTEAFF.

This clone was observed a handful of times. The CDR3 region has the DNA TGTGCCAGCAGAGCTACAGGGAATGACGGCACCGGGGAGCTGTTTTTT. Amino acids: CASRATGNDGTGELFF. J is TRBJ2-2 and V is TRBV2, with D tentatively TRBD1 (6 bases). Germline CDR1 reads SNHLY; CDR2 reads FYNNEI. Trimming took off 6 bases at V and 4 bases at J, with 18 bases between the two ends. The CDR3 runs 16 residues.

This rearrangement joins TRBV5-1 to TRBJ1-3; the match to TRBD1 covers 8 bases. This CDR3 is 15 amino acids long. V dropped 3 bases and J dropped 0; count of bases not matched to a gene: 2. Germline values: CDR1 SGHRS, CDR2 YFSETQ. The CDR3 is CASSSTGVSGNTIYF. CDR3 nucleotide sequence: TGCGCCAGCAGCTCGACAGGGGTCTCTGGAAACACCATATATTTT.

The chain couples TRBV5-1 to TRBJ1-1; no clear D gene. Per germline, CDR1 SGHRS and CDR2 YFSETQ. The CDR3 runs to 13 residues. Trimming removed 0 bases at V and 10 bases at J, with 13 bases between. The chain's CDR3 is CASSLGPISGAFF. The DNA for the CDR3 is TGCGCCAGCAGCTTGGGGCCTATTTCGGGAGCTTTCTTT.